A selection of T cell receptor beta chains follows, all from one sample in a study of beta chain features in type 1 diabetes. Produced via immunoSEQ multiplex PCR; TCRdb's table is partial and in-frame only. The table records under 500,000 clones, 25% to 35% of them present only once. Sequences were obtained from naive CD4+ T cells from blood. These receptors came from a man aged 18 to 30 in good health. Both conserved end residues are part of each CDR3. The order of the fields is CDR3 length, clone size, V gene, D gene, J gene, CDR3 DNA, CDR3 protein. The D gene is left open where the match is weak. Clone size is not always given. Where it is, it says once, few, many or a class for expanded clones.

length: 15
size: -
V: TRBV4-3
D: TRBD1
J: TRBJ2-7
DNA: TGCGCCAGCAGCCAAGAGGGGCAGGGGGTCTACGAGCAGTACTTC
CDR3: CASSQEGQGVYEQYF

length: 14
size: few
V: TRBV18
D: TRBD1
J: TRBJ2-1
DNA: TGTGCCAGCTCACCATGGACAGGGGACAATGAGCAGTTCTTC
CDR3: CASSPWTGDNEQFF

length: 13
size: -
V: TRBV6-6
D: -
J: TRBJ2-3
DNA: TGTGCCAGCAGTAGGGGGACTCCAGATACGCAGTATTTT
CDR3: CASSRGTPDTQYF

length: 17
size: once
V: TRBV5-4
D: TRBD1
J: TRBJ2-5
DNA: TGTGCCAGCAGCTTTTCTAATGCGCGAGGGGGCATGGAGACCCAGTACTTC
CDR3: CASSFSNARGGMETQYF

length: 11
size: -
V: TRBV20-1
D: -
J: TRBJ2-1
DNA: TGCAGTGCTAGACATTACAATGAGCAGTTCTTC
CDR3: CSARHYNEQFF

length: 17
size: -
V: TRBV13
D: TRBD2
J: TRBJ2-5
DNA: TGTGCCAGCAGCTTAAACCGGGGACTAGCGGGTAAAGAGACCCAGTACTTC
CDR3: CASSLNRGLAGKETQYF

length: 18
size: -
V: TRBV29-1
D: TRBD1
J: TRBJ2-2
DNA: TGCAGCGTTGGGTCCGGGACAGGGGACCTCCTGAACACCGGGGAGCTGTTTTTT
CDR3: CSVGSGTGDLLNTGELFF

length: 13
size: few
V: TRBV7-9
D: -
J: TRBJ2-5
DNA: TGTGCCAGCAGCGATGCACTCGGAGAGACCCAGTACTTC
CDR3: CASSDALGETQYF

length: 18
size: -
V: TRBV7-2
D: -
J: TRBJ1-5
DNA: TGTGCCAGCAGCTTAGGAAGACCCGGGACGGAAGACAATCAGCCCCAGCATTTT
CDR3: CASSLGRPGTEDNQPQHF

length: 15
size: few
V: TRBV15
D: TRBD2
J: TRBJ2-7
DNA: TGTGCCACCAGCAGAGGGGGACTAGCGGGAGCCGAGCAGTACTTC
CDR3: CATSRGGLAGAEQYF

length: 14
size: few
V: TRBV7-2
D: -
J: TRBJ2-5
DNA: TGTGCCAGCAGCTTACATGGGCAGCAAGAGACCCAGTACTTC
CDR3: CASSLHGQQETQYF

length: 14
size: once
V: TRBV29-1
D: TRBD2
J: TRBJ2-1
DNA: TGCAGCGTTGATTCGGGACTAGCGTACAATGAGCAGTTCTTC
CDR3: CSVDSGLAYNEQFF

length: 15
size: -
V: TRBV30
D: TRBD2
J: TRBJ2-2
DNA: TGTGCCTGGAGACTAGCGGGGTCGAACACCGGGGAGCTGTTTTTT
CDR3: CAWRLAGSNTGELFF

length: 13
size: -
V: TRBV29-1
D: -
J: TRBJ2-2
DNA: TGCAGCGTCAGGGGTCGGGGGACTGGGGAGCTGTTTTTT
CDR3: CSVRGRGTGELFF